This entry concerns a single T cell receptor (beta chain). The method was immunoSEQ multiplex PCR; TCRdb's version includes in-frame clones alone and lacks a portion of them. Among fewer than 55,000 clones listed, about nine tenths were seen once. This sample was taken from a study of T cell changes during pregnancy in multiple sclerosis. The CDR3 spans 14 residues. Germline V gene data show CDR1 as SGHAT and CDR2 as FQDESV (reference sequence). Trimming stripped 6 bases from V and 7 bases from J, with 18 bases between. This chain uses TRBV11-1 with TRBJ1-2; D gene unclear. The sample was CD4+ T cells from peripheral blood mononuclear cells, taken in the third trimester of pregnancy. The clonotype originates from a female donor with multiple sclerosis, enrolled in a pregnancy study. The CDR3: CASRTTAGLGGYTF. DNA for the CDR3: TGTGCCAGCAGAACCACGGCGGGGTTGGGTGGCTACACCTTC.